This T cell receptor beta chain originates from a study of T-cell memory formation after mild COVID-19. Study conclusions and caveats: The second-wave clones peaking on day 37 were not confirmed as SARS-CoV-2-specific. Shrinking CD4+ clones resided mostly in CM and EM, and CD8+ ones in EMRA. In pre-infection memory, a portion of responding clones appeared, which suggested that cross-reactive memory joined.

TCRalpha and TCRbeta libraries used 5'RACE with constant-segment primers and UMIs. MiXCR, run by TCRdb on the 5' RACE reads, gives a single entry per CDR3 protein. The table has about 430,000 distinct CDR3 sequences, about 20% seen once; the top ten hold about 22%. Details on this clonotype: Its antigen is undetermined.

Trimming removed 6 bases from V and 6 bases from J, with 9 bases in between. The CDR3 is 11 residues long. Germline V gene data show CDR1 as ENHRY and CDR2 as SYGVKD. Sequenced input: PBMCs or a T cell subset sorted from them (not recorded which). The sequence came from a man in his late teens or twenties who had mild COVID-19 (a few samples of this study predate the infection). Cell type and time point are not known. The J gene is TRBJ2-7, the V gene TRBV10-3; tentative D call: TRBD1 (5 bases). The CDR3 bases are TGTGCCATCAGCCAAGGGGCCGAGCAGTACTTC. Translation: CAISQGAEQYF.